The clone carrying this T cell receptor (beta chain) occurred a few times. At the DNA level, this CDR3 is encoded by other sequences in the same sample as well. Trimming took 0 bases from V and 2 from J, leaving 5 bases between them. Germline CDR1 is ENHRY and CDR2 is SYGVKD. The CDR3 runs to 14 residues. The entirety of the isolated RNA underwent reverse transcription, so expressed TCRB transcripts were sequenced. Repertoires were generated with immunoSEQ multiplex PCR, while TCRdb's copy carries only in-frame clones and drops some. The sample yields about 900,000 clones, 15% to 20% seen once. These data come from a study of beta chain features in type 1 diabetes.

The genes are TRBV10-3 and TRBJ1-5; no definite D call. The sequencing sample was made of naive CD4+ T cells from blood. The sequence came from a young woman in good health. This chain's CDR3 is CAISESRGNQPQHF. The CDR3 DNA sequence: TGTGCCATCAGTGAGTCAAGGGGCAATCAGCCCCAGCATTTT.